This T cell receptor (beta chain) was recovered during a study of shared clonotypes between healthy human individuals. Overall study results and limits: Memory subsets generally showed lower estimated richness than naive subsets.

Points on this clone: Its target is not known.

CD8 cells classed as naive were CD45RO-negative and positively selected for CCR7, excluding terminally differentiated effector memory CD45RA+ cells. Germline assignment: CDR1 ENHRY and CDR2 SYGVKD. V shed 7 bases and J 8 bases; nucleotides not matched to a gene: 4. CDR3 length: 13 residues. Sequencing used immunoSEQ multiplex PCR; TCRdb keeps in-frame clones, though not all of them. Here the sample spans approximately 2,200,000 clones, just over 90% being singletons. The specimen sequenced was naive CD8+ T cells from PBMCs. The chain couples TRBV10-3 to TRBJ2-1; TRBD2 aligns across 11 bases. This receptor was taken from a man aged 18 to 35 in good health. Some clones in this sample may be carry-over from other donors' samples. CDR3 sequence reads: CAITSGRMDEQFF. The CDR3 DNA follows: TGTGCCATCACTAGCGGGAGGATGGATGAGCAGTTCTTC.